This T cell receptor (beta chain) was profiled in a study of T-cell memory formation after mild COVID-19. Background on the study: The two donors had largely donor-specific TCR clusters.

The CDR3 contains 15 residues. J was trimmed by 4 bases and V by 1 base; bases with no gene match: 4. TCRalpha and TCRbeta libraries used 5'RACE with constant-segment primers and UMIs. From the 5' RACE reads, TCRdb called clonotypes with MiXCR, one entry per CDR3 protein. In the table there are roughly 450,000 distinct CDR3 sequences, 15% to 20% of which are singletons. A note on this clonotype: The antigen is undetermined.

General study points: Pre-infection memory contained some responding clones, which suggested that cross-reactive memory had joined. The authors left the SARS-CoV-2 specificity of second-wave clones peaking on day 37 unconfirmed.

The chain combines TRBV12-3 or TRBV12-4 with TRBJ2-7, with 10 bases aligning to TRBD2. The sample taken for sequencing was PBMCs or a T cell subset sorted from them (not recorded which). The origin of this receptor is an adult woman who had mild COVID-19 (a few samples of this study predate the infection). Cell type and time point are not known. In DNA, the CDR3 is TGTGCCAGCAGTTTAGGCGATAGCGGGAGGTACGAGCAGTACTTC. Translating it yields CASSLGDSGRYEQYF.